These T cell receptor beta chains were read from a single sample in a study of patients and donors after allogeneic stem cell transplantation. TCRdb reanalysed the RT-PCR reads using MiXCR and keeps one entry per CDR3 protein. The sample consists of over 2,500 distinct CDR3 sequences, 3% to 5% of them appearing once. Sequenced input: blood, either unsorted or a sorted T cell fraction (not recorded which). The receptors come from a human donor who was either an allogeneic HSCT recipient or a stem cell or donor lymphocyte infusion donor (not recorded which). It is not recorded whose cells these are; they may come from a transplant donor. CDR3s include the opening cysteine and the closing phenylalanine or tryptophan. A D gene is named only where the DNA matches it firmly. A clone size is listed for some rows: how often the clone was seen (once, few, many), or a class if it is expanded.

clone size: many; D gene: -; J gene: TRBJ1-5; V gene: TRBV6-1; CDR3 DNA: TGTGCCAGCAAAGAGACAATAGATCAGCCCCAGCATTTT; CDR3 protein: CASKETIDQPQHF
clone size: many; D gene: -; J gene: TRBJ2-7; V gene: TRBV6-5; CDR3 DNA: TGTGCCAGCAGCCCCGGGGATCTGACGGTCGGCTACGAGCAGTACTTC; CDR3 protein: CASSPGDLTVGYEQYF
clone size: many; D gene: TRBD2; J gene: TRBJ2-4; V gene: TRBV10-3; CDR3 DNA: TGTGCCATCAGTGAGTTTACCGGGACTAGCGGAAACATTCAGTACTTC; CDR3 protein: CAISEFTGTSGNIQYF
clone size: medium-sized; D gene: -; J gene: TRBJ1-3; V gene: TRBV20-1; CDR3 DNA: TGCAGTGCTTACAGGGACGGCTCTAGAAACACCATATATTTT; CDR3 protein: CSAYRDGSRNTIYF
clone size: many; D gene: -; J gene: TRBJ2-2; V gene: TRBV5-6; CDR3 DNA: TGTGCCAGCAGCTGGGAGTCGAACACCGGGGAGCTGTTTTTT; CDR3 protein: CASSWESNTGELFF
clone size: many; D gene: -; J gene: TRBJ2-1; V gene: TRBV7-2; CDR3 DNA: TGTGCCAGCAGTTTAGGGCAGTTCAATGAGCAGTTCTTC; CDR3 protein: CASSLGQFNEQFF
clone size: many; D gene: TRBD1; J gene: TRBJ1-2; V gene: TRBV29-1; CDR3 DNA: TGCAGCGTTGAACCTAATCGACAGGGTTTGGATGGCTACACCTTC; CDR3 protein: CSVEPNRQGLDGYTF
clone size: many; D gene: -; J gene: TRBJ2-2; V gene: TRBV19; CDR3 DNA: TGTGCCAGTAGTATTCATAGCGGCAACACCGGGGAGCTGTTTTTT; CDR3 protein: CASSIHSGNTGELFF
clone size: many; D gene: -; J gene: TRBJ2-7; V gene: TRBV29-1; CDR3 DNA: TGCAGCGTCGAACCGGAGGGGTTATTAGGCGAGCAGTACTTC; CDR3 protein: CSVEPEGLLGEQYF
clone size: many; D gene: TRBD1; J gene: TRBJ1-1; V gene: TRBV7-6; CDR3 DNA: TGTGCCAGCAGCCCCCGGGGACAGGATAGACTAATGAACACTGATGCTTTCTTT; CDR3 protein: CASSPRGQDRLMNTDAFF
clone size: many; D gene: -; J gene: TRBJ2-3; V gene: TRBV5-1; CDR3 DNA: TGCGCCAGCAGCACCGACTGGGCCACAGATACGCAGTATTTT; CDR3 protein: CASSTDWATDTQYF
clone size: -; D gene: TRBD2; J gene: TRBJ2-1; V gene: TRBV12-3/TRBV12-4; CDR3 DNA: TGTGCCAGCACTAGGACTAGCGGGGACTACAATGAGCAGTTCTTC; CDR3 protein: CASTRTSGDYNEQFF
clone size: large; D gene: -; J gene: TRBJ1-5; V gene: TRBV20-1; CDR3 DNA: TGCAGTGCTAGAGATTTCCGGGACTACTTCAATCAGCCCCAGCATTTT; CDR3 protein: CSARDFRDYFNQPQHF
clone size: many; D gene: -; J gene: TRBJ2-3; V gene: TRBV24-1; CDR3 DNA: TGTGCCACCAGTGATTCCTACACAGATACGCAGTATTTT; CDR3 protein: CATSDSYTDTQYF
clone size: -; D gene: TRBD1; J gene: TRBJ2-1; V gene: TRBV5-1; CDR3 DNA: TGCGCCAGCAGCCTAATAGGTGGACAGGGAAGAGGCAATGAGCAGTTCTTC; CDR3 protein: CASSLIGGQGRGNEQFF
clone size: medium-sized; D gene: -; J gene: TRBJ2-7; V gene: TRBV7-6; CDR3 DNA: TGTGCCAGCAGCCAACCCTCCTCCTTCTACGAGCAGTACTTC; CDR3 protein: CASSQPSSFYEQYF
clone size: medium-sized; D gene: TRBD1; J gene: TRBJ1-4; V gene: TRBV3-1; CDR3 DNA: TGTGCCAGCAGCCCCTCAGGGGGGGTGGAAAAACTGTTTTTT; CDR3 protein: CASSPSGGVEKLFF
clone size: medium-sized; D gene: -; J gene: TRBJ1-2; V gene: TRBV20-1; CDR3 DNA: TGCAGTGCCAGTTCAGGGGTGGGTCGCTATGGCTACACCTTC; CDR3 protein: CSASSGVGRYGYTF
clone size: many; D gene: -; J gene: TRBJ1-3; V gene: TRBV7-9; CDR3 DNA: TGTGCCAGCAGCTTAATGGCAGGAACTGGAAACACCATATATTTT; CDR3 protein: CASSLMAGTGNTIYF
clone size: medium-sized; D gene: -; J gene: TRBJ2-1; V gene: TRBV24-1; CDR3 DNA: TGTGCCACCAGTCGCTTGGACGGAGACAATGAGCAGTTCTTC; CDR3 protein: CATSRLDGDNEQFF
clone size: many; D gene: TRBD2; J gene: TRBJ2-1; V gene: TRBV5-5; CDR3 DNA: TGTGCCAGCACTTTACTAGCGGCAGAATACAATGAGCAGTTCTTC; CDR3 protein: CASTLLAAEYNEQFF
clone size: many; D gene: -; J gene: TRBJ2-1; V gene: TRBV19; CDR3 DNA: TGTGCCAGTAGTACAGAGGTATCCCGAGAGCAGTTCTTC; CDR3 protein: CASSTEVSREQFF
clone size: medium-sized; D gene: TRBD1; J gene: TRBJ1-2; V gene: TRBV24-1; CDR3 DNA: TGTGCCACCAGTGACCCGGGACAGGGCCTAAACTATGGCTACACCTTC; CDR3 protein: CATSDPGQGLNYGYTF
clone size: many; D gene: TRBD1; J gene: TRBJ1-6; V gene: TRBV27; CDR3 DNA: TGTGCCAGCAGTTTAGAACAGGGGGCGAATTATAATTCACCCCTCCACTTT; CDR3 protein: CASSLEQGANYNSPLHF
clone size: many; D gene: TRBD1; J gene: TRBJ1-2; V gene: TRBV14; CDR3 DNA: TGTGCCAGCAGCTCACGGGACAGGGGGCTTGGTGGCTACACCTTC; CDR3 protein: CASSSRDRGLGGYTF
clone size: many; D gene: TRBD2; J gene: TRBJ2-1; V gene: TRBV4-2; CDR3 DNA: TGTGCCAGCAGCCTAGCGGGAGGCACCTACAATGAGCAGTTCTTC; CDR3 protein: CASSLAGGTYNEQFF
clone size: many; D gene: -; J gene: TRBJ2-3; V gene: TRBV3-1; CDR3 DNA: TGTGCCAGCAGCCAAGGCCGCTATAGCGGAGACTTAGATACGCAGTATTTT; CDR3 protein: CASSQGRYSGDLDTQYF
clone size: medium-sized; D gene: -; J gene: TRBJ2-5; V gene: TRBV6-6; CDR3 DNA: TGTGCCAGCAGTTACGCCAGGACTCTCCAAGAGACCCAGTACTTC; CDR3 protein: CASSYARTLQETQYF
clone size: many; D gene: -; J gene: TRBJ2-3; V gene: TRBV10-3; CDR3 DNA: TGTGCCATCAGTGGGAAAGAAACAGATACGCAGTATTTT; CDR3 protein: CAISGKETDTQYF
clone size: -; D gene: TRBD1; J gene: TRBJ1-4; V gene: TRBV11-3; CDR3 DNA: TGTGCCAGCAGTCCGACAGGGGGTGACGAAAAACTGTTTTTT; CDR3 protein: CASSPTGGDEKLFF
clone size: many; D gene: TRBD2; J gene: TRBJ2-2; V gene: TRBV11-2; CDR3 DNA: TGTGCCAGCAGCTTAGAAAGCGGGGGTATCGGGGAGCTGTTTTTT; CDR3 protein: CASSLESGGIGELFF
clone size: many; D gene: -; J gene: TRBJ1-5; V gene: TRBV27; CDR3 DNA: TGTGCCAGCAGTTTATGGGGCGATCAGCCCCAGCATTTT; CDR3 protein: CASSLWGDQPQHF
clone size: medium-sized; D gene: -; J gene: TRBJ2-6; V gene: TRBV6-1; CDR3 DNA: TGTGCCAGCACCTCGGTCGCTGGGGCCAACGTCCTGACTTTC; CDR3 protein: CASTSVAGANVLTF
clone size: -; D gene: TRBD2; J gene: TRBJ2-7; V gene: TRBV12-3/TRBV12-4; CDR3 DNA: TGTGCCAGCAGTTTAGGCATAGCGGGGGCCTCCTACGAGCAGTACTTC; CDR3 protein: CASSLGIAGASYEQYF
clone size: medium-sized; D gene: TRBD2; J gene: TRBJ2-7; V gene: TRBV5-1; CDR3 DNA: TGCGCCAGCAGCCACCGACTAGCGGGAGGTCCTATCCACGAGCAGTACTTC; CDR3 protein: CASSHRLAGGPIHEQYF
clone size: few; D gene: TRBD2; J gene: TRBJ2-1; V gene: TRBV10-1; CDR3 DNA: TGCGCCAGCAGTGGGACTAGCGGGAGTCTGAAGTTCTTC; CDR3 protein: CASSGTSGSLKFF
clone size: medium-sized; D gene: -; J gene: TRBJ1-5; V gene: TRBV5-5; CDR3 DNA: TGTGCCAGCAGCCTACTTTGGGATCAGCCCCAGCATTTT; CDR3 protein: CASSLLWDQPQHF
clone size: many; D gene: -; J gene: TRBJ1-5; V gene: TRBV6-2/TRBV6-3; CDR3 DNA: TGTGCCAGCAGTTACACAGGTTATAGCAATCAGCCCCAGCATTTT; CDR3 protein: CASSYTGYSNQPQHF
clone size: many; D gene: TRBD1; J gene: TRBJ2-5; V gene: TRBV6-5; CDR3 DNA: TGTGCCAGCTCACGGGACAGCCAAGAGACCCAGTACTTC; CDR3 protein: CASSRDSQETQYF
clone size: medium-sized; D gene: -; J gene: TRBJ1-1; V gene: TRBV20-1; CDR3 DNA: TGCAGTGCTAGCATGAACACTGAAGCTTTCTTT; CDR3 protein: CSASMNTEAFF
clone size: many; D gene: TRBD1; J gene: TRBJ2-7; V gene: TRBV6-6; CDR3 DNA: TGTGCCAGCAGCCGACCCGGGACAGACTACGAGCAGTACTTC; CDR3 protein: CASSRPGTDYEQYF